This TCR beta chain was recovered during a study of CD8 T cells in ankylosing spondylitis. The study's findings and limits: In ankylosing spondylitis patients, matched synovial fluid reportedly showed significant enrichment of disease-linked clones. Blood of patients with ankylosing spondylitis appeared to be characterized by a TCR beta motif of roughly eight highly homologous variants. Reactive arthritis synovial fluid and blood were previously reported to contain some motif variants.

TCRdb re-derived calls from the 5' RACE reads in MiXCR, one entry per CDR3 protein. The data show about 200,000 distinct CDR3 sequences, 9.5% to 15% seen once. Germline loops: CDR1 SEHNR, CDR2 FQNEAQ (reference sequence). This CDR3 comprises 15 residues. V dropped 0 bases and J dropped 5 bases, with 14 bases sitting between them. This clonotype was counted only a few times. Its matching antigen is unknown. Sequenced: blood, either unsorted or a sorted T cell fraction (not recorded which). The receptor was isolated from a male donor with ankylosing spondylitis or in good health (not recorded which). V is TRBV7-9 and J is TRBJ2-7, with D possibly matching TRBD2 (5 bases). The CDR3 is CASSLAGVPGHEQYF. Here the CDR3 DNA reads TGTGCCAGCAGCTTAGCCGGGGTACCTGGGCACGAGCAGTACTTC.